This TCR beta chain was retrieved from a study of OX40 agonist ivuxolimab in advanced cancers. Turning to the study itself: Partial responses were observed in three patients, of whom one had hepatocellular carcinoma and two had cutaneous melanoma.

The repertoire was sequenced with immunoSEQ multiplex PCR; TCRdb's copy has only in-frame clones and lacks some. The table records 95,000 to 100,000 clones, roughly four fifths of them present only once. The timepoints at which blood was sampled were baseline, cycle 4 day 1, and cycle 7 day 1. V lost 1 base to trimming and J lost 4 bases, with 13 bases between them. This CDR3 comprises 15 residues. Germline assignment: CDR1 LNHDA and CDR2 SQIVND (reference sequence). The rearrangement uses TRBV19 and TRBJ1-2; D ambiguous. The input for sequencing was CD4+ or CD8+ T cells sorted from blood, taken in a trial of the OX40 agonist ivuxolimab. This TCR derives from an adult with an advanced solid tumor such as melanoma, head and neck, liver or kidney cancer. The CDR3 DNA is TGTGCCAGTAGTATAGGGGCCGGGCTCAGCTATGGCTACACCTTC. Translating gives CASSIGAGLSYGYTF.